This T cell receptor beta chain was captured in a study of T cell changes during pregnancy in multiple sclerosis. CDR3 length: 18 amino acids. From germline, CDR1 is SGHNT and CDR2 YENEEA. Trimming removed 1 base from V and 4 bases from J; junction bases left unmatched: 8. Profiling relied on immunoSEQ multiplex PCR, and the TCRdb table lists in-frame clones only, not all of them. The table includes about 17,000 clones, approximately 88% detected once. The chain carries TRBV11-3 and TRBJ2-7, with 15 bases that match TRBD2. The receptor was isolated from a female donor in good health, enrolled as a control in a pregnancy study. The sequencing here drew on CD8+ T cells from peripheral blood mononuclear cells, taken after pregnancy. This CDR3 reads CASSLGRTSGRVTYEQYF. CDR3 DNA: TGTGCCAGCAGCTTAGGGCGGACTAGCGGGAGGGTAACATACGAGCAGTACTTC.